This paragraph reports one TCR beta chain. What antigen it recognizes has not been identified. Within one base of it there is no much larger clone, and no base qualities were kept. The data belong to a study of blood T cells in healthy people across ages (dated by TCRdb to about 2015). Background for the entire study: In model experiments, roughly one uniquely barcoded TCR beta cDNA molecule per two T cells was captured by template switching. Age-related changes in TCR beta repertoire diversity were measured in the study by deep sequencing normalized with unique cDNA molecular identifiers. Four age groups were formed from the donors: young (average 16 years), middle-aged (just under 40), aged (roughly 58) and long-lived (82). To avoid experimental bias, donors of different ages were distributed randomly across sequencing lanes. Using the same blood draw, the study looked at two additional independent replicas of 1 million unique cDNA reads for two donors, one aged 18 to 29 and the other aged 80 or older. General study outcomes and caveats: The long-lived group showed more naive CD4+ T cells, fewer expanded clones and increased TCR diversity than the aged group, suggesting age selection. Because the CMV infection status of the donors was unknown, age-related changes in expanded clonotypes may potentially have been confounded. Since profiling was done on bulk unsorted PBMCs, naive and antigen-experienced compartments could not be conclusively compared. As age increased, observed TCR beta diversity per million T cells dropped in a roughly linear way, and a significant reduction was already evident by age around 41. There was a strong correlation between observed TCR beta diversity and the percentage of naive T cells measured by flow cytometry. Estimates of total diversity based on one million sequenced T cells were regarded as lower bounds and as underestimates.

V loses 6 bases, J loses 8 bases, and the germline ends lie 19 bases apart. Inclusive of the bounding cysteine and phenylalanine, the CDR3 is 13 residues long. Just the 39-base CDR3 DNA is kept, in frame starting at base 1. For CDR1 and CDR2, the germline V gene (reference sequence) lists DFQATT and SNEGSKA. The library was produced with 5' RACE. Sequencing was performed on an Illumina HiSeq 2500. A second PCR of roughly 7 to 11 cycles was run with a J-beta primer mix and a sample-barcoded 5' primer. Each TCR beta cDNA molecule received a unique molecular identifier from a template-switch 5' adaptor carrying 12 random nucleotides. Each sample yielded at least 3 million CDR3-containing paired-end reads. First-strand cDNA was synthesized from all RNA with the Mint cDNA synthesis kit, primed by a TRBC-specific oligonucleotide. All cDNA was treated with uracil-DNA glycosylase and then went through a first 18-cycle PCR with the universal primers M1SS and BC2_uni_R. As for how the authors treated the data: For normalization, 1 million high-quality reads, each with a distinct molecular identifier, were randomly selected from each sample. Reads with shared molecular identifiers were discarded instead of being binned into consensus sequences. MiTCR, set to a Q25 quality threshold and the strictest error-elimination algorithm, was used for CDR3 identification, clonotype clustering and error correction. Lower-bound total TCR beta diversity was estimated with a nonparametric unseen species model using Euler transformation. The raw public data were reprocessed by TCRdb itself: fastp quality trimming at Q25, MiXCR clonotype calling, in-frame beta chains only. One record per CDR3 amino acid sequence lists the most common genes and DNA. The V and J calls follow TCRdb's processing rather than the paper's. This sample comprises roughly 640,000 distinct CDR3 sequences, about 30% of them detected only once. The ten largest clones take up 15% to 19% of the sample.

The 39 donors, aged about 6 to 95 years, were systemically healthy Caucasian individuals from Russia. Each donor gave ten milliliters of peripheral blood, collected into EDTA-treated Vacutainer tubes. Ficoll-Paque density-gradient centrifugation was used to isolate PBMCs, with at least 7 million per sample. Trizol reagent was used to extract total RNA from PBMCs, with at least 6 micrograms per sample. The percentages of naive CD45RAhigh/CD27high T cells were determined by flow cytometry on a PBMC aliquot from every donor. The chain is made from TRBV20-1 and TRBJ1-2; the best D guess is TRBD1, with 5 bases matching. The sample comprised blood. This TCR came from a woman of 80 years or more in good health. The CDR3 region has the sequence CSAYPGGALGYTF. The DNA is TGCAGTGCATACCCAGGTGGGGCGTTAGGCTACACCTTC.